These 10 T cell receptor beta chains were all obtained from the same sample, sequenced in a study of blood T cell repertoires in COVID-19. Sequenced by immunoSEQ multiplex PCR; TCRdb stores in-frame clones only, minus some. The table lists roughly 70,000 clones, 75% to 85% of them singletons, with about 20% in the top ten. Specimen: peripheral blood. Receptor source: a man aged 65 to 79 who had recovered from COVID-19.

The V gene is TRBV19, the J gene TRBJ2-3, with 7 bases aligning to TRBD1. V was clipped by 0 bases and J by 12 bases; unmatched bases: 3. This CDR3 spans 12 amino acids. CDR1 is LNHDA and CDR2 is SQIVND in the germline V gene (reference sequence). The CDR3: CASSIEGTAQYF. DNA for the CDR3: TGTGCCAGTAGTATAGAGGGGACAGCACAGTATTTT.

This rearrangement joins TRBV15 to TRBJ2-7; 7 bases agree with TRBD1. Per germline, CDR1 LNHNV and CDR2 YYDKDF (reference sequence). The CDR3 is 14 residues long. Unmatched junction bases numbered 10, after V lost 0 bases and J lost 11 bases. The chain's CDR3 is CATSREGGRGVEYF. CDR3 nucleotide sequence: TGTGCCACCAGCAGAGAAGGGGGCCGCGGTGTCGAGTACTTC.

V is TRBV19 and J is TRBJ2-1; 9 positions agree with TRBD2. V lost 3 bases and J lost 6; bases outside the gene matches: 6. Per germline, CDR1 LNHDA and CDR2 SQIVND (reference sequence). The CDR3 runs to 15 residues. The CDR3 region has the DNA TGTGCCAGTAGTATTACAGGACTAGCGCGCAATGAGCAGTTCTTC. Translating it yields CASSITGLARNEQFF.

V gene TRBV6-1 combines with J gene TRBJ2-7; D call uncertain. The CDR3 runs to 12 residues. Trimming took off 1 base at V and 7 bases at J, with 8 bases between the two ends. Germline assignment: CDR1 MNHNS and CDR2 SASEGT. The CDR3 DNA sequence: TGTGCCAGCAGTGAAGGGGCGTGGGAGCAGTACTTC. Translated, it gives CASSEGAWEQYF.

V and J are TRBV5-1 and TRBJ2-3; a weak D match, TRBD1 (5 bases). CDR1 and CDR2 from the germline V gene are SGHRS and YFSETQ. CDR3 size: 13 residues. V lost 2 bases and J 6 bases, leaving 10 bases between the germline ends. DNA of the CDR3: TGCGCCAGCAGCTTTAGACAGAAGGATACGCAGTATTTT. Its translation is CASSFRQKDTQYF.

V usage is TRBV7-9 and J usage is TRBJ2-5, with TRBD2 identical over 7 bases. CDR1 and CDR2 from the germline V gene are SEHNR and FQNEAQ (reference sequence). The CDR3 is made up of 15 amino acids. Unmatched junction bases numbered 6, after V lost 0 bases and J lost 5 bases. DNA for the CDR3: TGTGCCAGCAGCTTAGCAGCGGGACTAATGGAGACCCAGTACTTC. This translates into CASSLAAGLMETQYF.

The chain joins TRBV28 to TRBJ2-7; TRBD1 matches at 10 bases. The CDR3 sequence is 14 residues long. Germline V CDR1 and CDR2: MDHEN, SYDVKM. J lost 1 base, V lost 6 bases, and 3 bases had no gene match. The CDR3 region is CASRRTGGSYEQYF. The CDR3 DNA reads as TGTGCCAGCAGGAGGACAGGGGGTTCCTACGAGCAGTACTTC.

CDR3 amino acids: CASSPKVIEGGTEAFF. The CDR3 DNA follows: TGTGCCAGCTCGCCGAAAGTGATTGAGGGTGGGACTGAAGCTTTCTTT. The chain links TRBV18 to TRBJ1-1; no clear D gene. The CDR3 spans 16 residues. The germline gives CDR1 KGHSH, CDR2 LQKENI. Trimming pared 6 bases from V and 5 bases from J, leaving 22 bases between. The complete variable domain, with remaining parts taken from reference TRBV18 and TRBJ1-1, reads NAGVMQNPRHLVRRRGQEARLRCSPMKGHSHVYWYRQLPEEGLKFMVYLQKENIIDESGMPKERFSAEFPKEGPSILRIQQVVRGDSAAYFCASSPKVIEGGTEAFFGQGTRLTVV.

The rearrangement joins TRBV6-5 to TRBJ1-1; D is uncertain. Germline assignment: CDR1 MNHEY and CDR2 SVGAGI. V lost 2 bases and J lost 6, with 10 bases in between. The CDR3 has 13 residues. The DNA for the CDR3 is TGTGCCAGCAGTTACCCCGGGAGGTCTGAAGCTTTCTTT. The encoded protein is CASSYPGRSEAFF.

J is TRBJ2-7 and V is TRBV6-5; 7 bases line up with TRBD1. V shed 6 bases, J shed 2 bases, and the junction held 10 bases outside the gene matches. This CDR3 has 15 amino acids. CDR1 and CDR2 from the germline V gene are MNHEY and SVGAGI. The DNA for the CDR3 is TGTGCCAGCAGAAGACAGGGAGAAACTGCCTACGAGCAGTACTTC. Encoded protein: CASRRQGETAYEQYF.